This T cell receptor beta chain was obtained from a study of T cell responses to AZD1222 COVID-19 vaccine. The method was immunoSEQ multiplex PCR; TCRdb's version includes in-frame clones alone and lacks a portion of them. The sample comprises about 51,000 clones, about 87% of which are singletons, and 0.95% to 1.2% rests with the top ten. This CDR3 is built from 14 residues. V was shortened by 6 bases and J by 2 bases, with 13 bases between the two germline ends. Germline values: CDR1 MNHEY, CDR2 SVGAGI. Pooling of second doses given at about 4 or about 12 weeks was done. This chain links TRBV6-5 with TRBJ1-1; TRBD1 might be the D (5 bases). The sequenced sample was peripheral blood, obtained 28 days after the second AZD1222 dose. The TCR sequence derives from an adult who received the AZD1222 COVID-19 vaccine. The CDR3 loop is CASREGTANTEAFF. For the CDR3, the DNA is TGTGCCAGCAGAGAGGGGACGGCTAACACTGAAGCTTTCTTT.